The entry that follows covers one T cell receptor beta chain sequence. The data are from a study of blood T cell repertoires in COVID-19. Study at large: Samples taken during acute and convalescent COVID-19 were collected in the United States, Italy and Spain. PBMCs, B-cell-depleted T cells, or T cells provided the cDNA or gDNA that made up the material.

CDR1 and CDR2 from the germline V gene are SGHAT and FQNNGV. V gave up 7 bases and J gave up 7 bases; unmatched junction bases: 14. This CDR3 region has 16 residues. How the authors handled the data: Nucleated cell number was recorded as an estimate derived from reference gene primer amplification. Profiled with immunoSEQ multiplex PCR; TCRdb holds only in-frame clones, not every one. The DNA gave D and trimming, while V, J and clone size come from that table. The sample carries about 160,000 clones, roughly 85% recorded once. Sequencing was done on a sample of peripheral blood. The chain employs TRBV11-2 and TRBJ2-2; 8 bases fit TRBD2. The TCR sequence derives from a human donor with acute or convalescent COVID-19. The donor label of this sample is uncertain. The CDR3 DNA follows: TGTGCCAGCACTCCGTCGGGCGGGGGGCTCAACGGGGAGCTGTTTTTT. Translation gives CASTPSGGGLNGELFF.